Presented here are 22 T cell receptor beta chains from one specimen sequenced in a study of monozygotic twins with cystic fibrosis. The table came from immunoSEQ multiplex PCR; TCRdb's copy has only in-frame clones and leaves some out. The sample lists some 35,000 clones, 66% occurring once. Material for sequencing was blood. These receptors came from a girl between 5 and 17 years old with cystic fibrosis.

The chain carries TRBV12-5 and TRBJ2-7; tentative D call: TRBD2 (5 bases). With 10 bases removed from V and 2 bases from J, the gap between germline ends came to 15 bases. Germline CDR1 is LGHNT and CDR2 is FRNRAP. The CDR3 contains 13 residues. The CDR3 region has the DNA TGTGCTAAAAAGAGGGAAGGAACCTACGAGCAGTACGTC. Protein: CAKKREGTYEQYV.

This clone was seen a handful of times. The V and J genes are TRBV9 and TRBJ1-1, with D perhaps matching TRBD1 (6 bases). CDR1 SGDLS and CDR2 YYNGEE come from the germline V gene. V lost 3 bases and J lost 9, with 18 bases in between. The CDR3 covers 14 residues. The CDR3 loop reads CASSAGTGTGKAFF. The CDR3 coding sequence is TGTGCCAGCAGCGCGGGCACAGGGACCGGTAAAGCTTTCTTT.

This clone appeared once. The chain recombines TRBV28 with TRBJ1-1, with D unclear. The V gene lost 5 bases and the J gene lost 1 base, with 20 bases spanning the gap. The CDR3 covers 17 residues. Germline CDR1 and CDR2: MDHEN and SYDVKM. The CDR3 reads CASSLLRIDSRNTEAFF. DNA of the CDR3: TGTGCCAGCAGTCTCCTCCGGATCGACTCCCGGAACACTGAAGCTTTCTTT.

V gene TRBV6-1 combines with J gene TRBJ2-7, with a possible D match to TRBD2 (6 bases). This CDR3 is built from 13 residues. V lost 2 bases and J lost 4, with 9 bases in between. Germline V gene lookup returns CDR1 MNHNS and CDR2 SASEGT. The CDR3 loop is CASSETLAYEQYV. In DNA, the CDR3 is TGTGCCAGCAGTGAAACTCTAGCGTACGAGCAGTACGTC.

The table lists this clone with a count of one. J is TRBJ2-3 and V is TRBV18; D gene uncertain. CDR3 length: 13 residues. V lost 1 base and J 3 bases, leaving 5 bases between the germline ends. Germline CDR1 KGHSH, CDR2 LQKENI. The chain's CDR3 is CASSPLFTDTQYF. The CDR3 region has the DNA TGTGCCAGCTCACCACTCTTTACAGATACGCAGTATTTT. Complete variable domain (other parts from reference TRBV18 and TRBJ2-3): NAGVMQNPRHLVRRRGQEARLRCSPMKGHSHVYWYRQLPEEGLKFMVYLQKENIIDESGMPKERFSAEFPKEGPSILRIQQVVRGDSAAYFCASSPLFTDTQYFGPGTRLTVL.

The chain has TRBV25-1 and TRBJ2-3; TRBD2 aligns across 12 bases. This CDR3 has 16 amino acids. V dropped 6 bases and J dropped 3; count of bases not matched to a gene: 7. Germline V gives CDR1 MGHDK, CDR2 SYGVNS. The CDR3 DNA follows: TGTGCCAGCAGCGAGTCTAGCGGGAGGGCGACAGATACGCAGTATTTT. This translates into CASSESSGRATDTQYF.

J is TRBJ2-6 and V is TRBV28; no definite D call. Germline-derived CDR1 and CDR2 are MDHEN and SYDVKM. Trimming shortened V by 3 bases and J by 4 bases, and 4 bases separated the two germline ends. The CDR3 consists of 13 residues. The CDR3 DNA reads TGTGCCAGCAGTTTTCTGGGGGCCAACGTCCTGACTTTC. Protein sequence: CASSFLGANVLTF.

The chain combines TRBV5-1 with TRBJ2-7, with D hard to call. V lost 4 bases, J lost 0 bases, and 11 bases lay in between. Germline V gene data show CDR1 as SGHRS and CDR2 as YFSETQ. This CDR3 comprises 14 residues. The DNA of the CDR3 is TGCGCCAGCAGCCCTGACTCCTTCTCCTACGAGCAGTACTTC. Translating it yields CASSPDSFSYEQYF. The variable domain in full, completed from reference TRBV5-1 and TRBJ2-7, reads KAGVTQTPRYLIKTRGQQVTLSCSPISGHRSVSWYQQTPGQGLQFLFEYFSETQRNKGNFPGRFSGRQFSNSRSEMNVSTLELGDSALYLCASSPDSFSYEQYFGPGTRLTVT.

The chain joins TRBV6-6 to TRBJ2-1, with D possibly matching TRBD2 (6 bases). This CDR3 comprises 13 residues. The germline CDR1 and CDR2 sequences are MNHNY and SVGAGI (reference sequence). Trimming pared 2 bases from V and 9 bases from J, leaving 11 bases between. The CDR3 DNA is TGTGCCAGCAGTTACCCCCTGGGGGGTGAGCAGTTCTTC. This gives the protein CASSYPLGGEQFF.

This chain connects TRBV9 to TRBJ2-5, with D tentatively TRBD1 or TRBD2 (5 bases each). V shed 2 bases and J shed 5 bases, with 19 bases lying between them. Germline V gene lookup returns CDR1 SGDLS and CDR2 YYNGEE. The CDR3 contains 16 residues. CDR3 coding DNA: TGTGCCAGCAGCGTGGGCCCGGGGCCAGCGGCGGAGACCCAGTACTTC. The encoded protein is CASSVGPGPAAETQYF. Looking up the rest from reference TRBV9 and TRBJ2-5 gives the full variable domain: DSGVTQTPKHLITATGQRVTLRCSPRSGDLSVYWYQQSLDQGLQFLIQYYNGEERAKGNILERFSAQQFPDLHSELNLSSLELGDSALYFCASSVGPGPAAETQYFGPGTRLLVL.

This clone has a handful of counts. This chain connects TRBV6-1 to TRBJ2-7; weak D call: TRBD2 (5 bases). V dropped 10 bases and J dropped 9 bases, with 19 bases sitting between them. The CDR3 consists of 12 residues. Germline-derived CDR1 and CDR2 are MNHNS and SASEGT. CDR3 sequence: CATWNWELGQYV. The DNA for the CDR3 is TGTGCCACCTGGAATTGGGAGCTGGGGCAGTACGTC.

The rearrangement uses TRBV7-2 and TRBJ2-1; D might be TRBD2 (5 bases). The V gene's germline CDR1 is SGHTA and CDR2 FQGNSA. Trimming shortened V by 5 bases and J by 6 bases, and 8 bases separated the two germline ends. The CDR3 is 12 amino acids. The CDR3 nucleotides are TGTGCCAGCAGCCTCCGGGGCAATGAGCAGTTCTTC. Its protein product is CASSLRGNEQFF.

This clone was found a few times. The rearrangement links TRBV6-6 to TRBJ1-2; the D gene is possibly TRBD1 (5 bases). Germline V CDR1 and CDR2: MNHNY, SVGAGI (reference sequence). This CDR3 spans 14 amino acids. Trimming pared 7 bases from V and 4 bases from J, leaving 16 bases between. The CDR3 nucleotides are TGTGCCAGCACTCTTCCGGCAGGGCGCTATGGCTACACCTTC. It yields the protein CASTLPAGRYGYTF.

The chain has TRBV5-6 and TRBJ2-2; 7 bases match TRBD2. The CDR3 totals 16 residues. From germline, CDR1 is SGHDT and CDR2 YYEEEE. Trimming cost V 2 bases and J 3 bases; bases outside gene matches: 7. This CDR3 is CASSLFLAVYTGELFF. Written as DNA, the CDR3 is TGTGCCAGCAGCTTATTTCTAGCGGTCTACACCGGGGAGCTGTTTTTT.

This clone appeared a single time. The chain recombines TRBV28 with TRBJ2-1, with 8 bases lining up with TRBD2. The CDR3 consists of 18 residues. Per germline, CDR1 MDHEN and CDR2 SYDVKM. The V segment lost 6 bases and the J segment 6 bases; nucleotides outside the gene matches: 19. The CDR3 here is CASSLVAYGRETSNEQFF. CDR3 DNA sequence: TGTGCCAGCAGCCTTGTGGCCTACGGGAGGGAGACAAGCAATGAGCAGTTCTTC.

The J gene is TRBJ2-3, the V gene TRBV6-1; D gene unclear. Germline V gene sequence: CDR1 MNHNS, CDR2 SASEGT. This CDR3 is 10 amino acids long. Trimming took 2 bases from V and 9 from J, leaving 3 bases between them. CDR3 sequence (DNA): TGTGCCAGCAGTGAATGGACGCAGTATTTT. Translation gives CASSEWTQYF.

This rearrangement joins TRBV15 to TRBJ1-4, with a tentative D call TRBD1 (5 bases). V was shortened by 3 bases and J by 3 bases, with 8 bases between the two germline ends. This CDR3 contains 14 residues. Germline V lookup: CDR1 LNHNV, CDR2 YYDKDF (reference sequence). The CDR3 reads CATSSGGPNEKLFF. In nucleotides, the CDR3 is TGTGCCACCAGCAGTGGGGGTCCTAATGAAAAACTGTTTTTT.

The chain links TRBV9 to TRBJ2-1, with D perhaps TRBD1 or TRBD2 (5 bases each). Trimming stripped 2 bases from V and 8 bases from J, with 17 bases between. Looked up from germline, CDR1 is SGDLS and CDR2 is YYNGEE. CDR3 length: 15 residues. CDR3 sequence (DNA): TGTGCCAGCAGCGTGGGGACGGATCTTAGAGATGAGCAGTTCTTC. Translating it yields CASSVGTDLRDEQFF.

This rearrangement joins TRBV5-1 to TRBJ1-1, with D possibly TRBD1 on 5 matching bases. This CDR3 region has 18 residues. Between the trimmed V and J ends, which lost 1 base and 4 bases, there was a span of 23 bases. Germline CDR1 is SGHRS and CDR2 is YFSETQ. CDR3 coding DNA: TGCGCCAGCAGCTTGAGCAGGCGGGGCAGGGAAAAGGGCACTGAAGCTTTCTTT. It codes for CASSLSRRGREKGTEAFF. Complete variable domain (other parts from reference TRBV5-1 and TRBJ1-1): KAGVTQTPRYLIKTRGQQVTLSCSPISGHRSVSWYQQTPGQGLQFLFEYFSETQRNKGNFPGRFSGRQFSNSRSEMNVSTLELGDSALYLCASSLSRRGREKGTEAFFGQGTRLTVV.

The gene calls are TRBV4-1 and TRBJ1-5, with D unclear. The CDR3 runs 13 residues. CDR1 MGHRA and CDR2 YSYEKL come from the germline V gene. V lost 8 bases to trimming and J lost 5 bases, with 13 bases between them. CDR3 region: CASANREHQPQHF. The CDR3 coding sequence is TGCGCCAGCGCCAACAGAGAGCATCAGCCCCAGCATTTT.

The chain joins TRBV4-1 to TRBJ2-3; D possibly corresponds to TRBD1 (7 bases). The V gene lost 1 base and the J gene lost 0 bases, with 11 bases spanning the gap. Germline lookup yields CDR1 MGHRA and CDR2 YSYEKL. There are 16 residues in the CDR3. CDR3 nucleotides: TGCGCCAGCAGCCAAGTTCAGGGGGGAAGCACAGATACGCAGTATTTT. It codes for CASSQVQGGSTDTQYF.

The chain recombines TRBV7-2 with TRBJ2-3, with TRBD2 matching over 13 bases. V lost 6 bases and J lost 2; bases outside the gene matches: 5. In germline, CDR1 is SGHTA, CDR2 FQGNSA. CDR3 length: 16 residues. In nucleotides, the CDR3 is TGTGCCAGCAGGGTAGGGACTAGCGGGGTCACAGATACGCAGTATTTT. This encodes CASRVGTSGVTDTQYF.